This is a list of T cell receptor beta chains from one sample in a study of T-cell memory formation after mild COVID-19. MiXCR, applied by TCRdb to the 5' RACE reads, yields one record per CDR3 protein. The sample holds under 200,000 distinct CDR3 sequences, around 13% seen once. Material for sequencing was PBMCs or a T cell subset sorted from them (not recorded which). The source of these receptors is a man between 18 and 29 years old who had mild COVID-19 (a few samples of this study predate the infection). Cell type and time point are not known. Both conserved end residues are part of each CDR3. A D gene is named only where the DNA matches it firmly. Part of the rows lack a size; the others show once, few, many or a class for expanded clones.

J gene	CDR3 length	D gene	V gene	clone size	CDR3 DNA	CDR3 protein
TRBJ1-1	13	.	TRBV7-3	few	TGTGCCAGCAGTTCAACCATGAACACTGAAGCTTTCTTT	CASSSTMNTEAFF
TRBJ2-2	14	TRBD1	TRBV12-3/TRBV12-4	.	TGTGCCAGCAGCCTACGTACAGGGGTCGGGGAGCTGTTTTTT	CASSLRTGVGELFF
TRBJ2-5	11	.	TRBV24-1	few	TGTGCCACCAGCGAGCGGGAGACCCAGTACTTC	CATSERETQYF
TRBJ2-1	15	.	TRBV12-3/TRBV12-4	.	TGTGCCAGCAGTTTGGGGGACACAGGTTACAATGAGCAGTTCTTC	CASSLGDTGYNEQFF
TRBJ1-5	16	TRBD1	TRBV6-6	few	TGTGCCATATCTATTCGCCAAGACAGGGTGGATCAGCCCCAGCATTTT	CAISIRQDRVDQPQHF
TRBJ1-1	13	TRBD1	TRBV28	.	TGTGCCAGCAGCCAAAACCAACAGGGGAAAGCTTTCTTT	CASSQNQQGKAFF
TRBJ2-7	15	.	TRBV7-2	.	TGTGCCAGCAGCTCCTCAAAGGGCCCCTACAATGAGCAGTACTTC	CASSSSKGPYNEQYF
TRBJ2-1	15	TRBD2	TRBV20-1	.	TGCAGTGCGCCCCATCCGGGACTAGTCATCAATGAGCAGTTCTTC	CSAPHPGLVINEQFF
TRBJ2-1	15	.	TRBV7-2	few	TGTGCCAGCAGCTCGTGGGCCCTCTCCTACAATGAGCAGTTCTTC	CASSSWALSYNEQFF
TRBJ2-3	17	TRBD2	TRBV5-1	.	TGCGCCAGCAGCTTGGCCTCTCGGACTAGCGGGACAGATACGCAGTATTTT	CASSLASRTSGTDTQYF
TRBJ1-3	15	.	TRBV18	.	TGTGCCAGCTCTCCACGCGGGGCCCTTGGAAACACCATATATTTT	CASSPRGALGNTIYF
TRBJ1-1	13	.	TRBV4-3	few	TGCGCCAGCAGCCCCTGGGGAGGGACTGAAGCTTTCTTT	CASSPWGGTEAFF
TRBJ1-1	15	.	TRBV10-3	.	TGTGCCATCAGCCAGAATCGACAGGTTGAGATATGGGATTTCTTT	CAISQNRQVEIWDFF
TRBJ2-7	14	TRBD2	TRBV20-1	few	TGCAGTGCTAGACGACGGGGGGAAGCCTACGAGCAGTACTTC	CSARRRGEAYEQYF
TRBJ2-5	12	.	TRBV29-1	few	TGCAGCGTTGTGAGACAGCAAGAGACCCAGTACTTC	CSVVRQQETQYF
TRBJ1-1	11	.	TRBV7-2	.	TGTGCCAGCAGCCCTCACACTGAAGCTTTCTTT	CASSPHTEAFF
TRBJ1-6	14	.	TRBV6-5	.	TGTGCCAGCACGGTAAAGGCTTCGGATTCACCCCTCCACTTT	CASTVKASDSPLHF
TRBJ1-5	15	.	TRBV4-2	few	TGTGCCAGCAGCCCACCAGGGAATATCAATCAGCCCCAGCATTTT	CASSPPGNINQPQHF
TRBJ2-1	13	.	TRBV7-8	.	TGTGCCAGCAGCTTAGGGGGGTATGGTGAGCAGTTCTTC	CASSLGGYGEQFF
TRBJ1-4	14	.	TRBV12-3/TRBV12-4	few	TGTGCCAGCAGTTTAGTAGGGGATAATGAAAAACTGTTTTTT	CASSLVGDNEKLFF
TRBJ2-1	16	TRBD2	TRBV5-1	.	TGCGCCAGCAGCTTGGATTCTAGCGGGTCGTTTCGTGAGCAGTTCTTC	CASSLDSSGSFREQFF
TRBJ2-1	14	.	TRBV18	.	TGTGCCAGCTCAGCGACACGAACGGACGGTGAGCAGTTCTTC	CASSATRTDGEQFF
TRBJ1-2	13	.	TRBV4-3	few	TGCGCCAGCAGCTTCCGCCGGGAGGATGGCTACACCTTC	CASSFRREDGYTF
TRBJ1-5	15	TRBD1	TRBV20-1	few	TGCAGTGCTAGAGCTCCGGACAGGGTACATCAGCCCCAGCATTTT	CSARAPDRVHQPQHF
TRBJ1-1	14	.	TRBV5-1	.	TGCGCCAGCAGCTTGATGCAGGGGAACACTGAAGCTTTCTTT	CASSLMQGNTEAFF
TRBJ1-2	15	TRBD1	TRBV4-2	.	TGTGCCAGCAGCCAAGTCGCAGGGGGCCTCTATGGCTACACCTTC	CASSQVAGGLYGYTF
TRBJ2-3	14	.	TRBV28	.	TGTGCCAGCCTCTACAGGGTTGGGACAGATACGCAGTATTTT	CASLYRVGTDTQYF
TRBJ1-1	13	.	TRBV9	few	TGTGCCAGCAGCGTAGAGTGGGGGACTGAAGCTTTCTTT	CASSVEWGTEAFF
TRBJ2-2	15	.	TRBV3-1	.	TGTGCCAGCAGCCAAGATTCGGTGAGGACCGGGGAGCTGTTTTTT	CASSQDSVRTGELFF
TRBJ1-1	15	.	TRBV3-1	.	TGTGCCAGCAGCCACCTTGGTGGGGTAGATACTGAAGCTTTCTTT	CASSHLGGVDTEAFF
TRBJ1-5	13	.	TRBV20-1	.	TGCAGTGCTAGAGGGGACGGGAATCAGCCCCAGCATTTT	CSARGDGNQPQHF
TRBJ2-5	15	.	TRBV20-1	few	TGCAGTGCCCCCCCGATGGGGCGGGCCCAAGAGACCCAGTACTTC	CSAPPMGRAQETQYF
TRBJ1-1	11	.	TRBV10-3	.	TGTGCCATCCGAGGACAGTCGGAAGCTTTCTTT	CAIRGQSEAFF
TRBJ2-3	14	.	TRBV7-2	many	TGTGCCAGCCTCCAGGGAGCTAGCACAGATACGCAGTATTTT	CASLQGASTDTQYF
TRBJ1-2	13	.	TRBV6-1	.	TGTGCCAGCAGTTTAGACATAAACTATGGCTACACCTTC	CASSLDINYGYTF
TRBJ1-6	12	.	TRBV12-3/TRBV12-4	few	TGTGCCAGCAGCCGACTGAACTCACCCCTCCACTTT	CASSRLNSPLHF
TRBJ2-3	14	.	TRBV7-9	few	TGTGCCAGCAGCCGGGACTTGAGCACAGATACGCAGTATTTT	CASSRDLSTDTQYF
TRBJ2-2	13	.	TRBV24-1	few	TGTGCCACCAGTGAGGGGCCGACCGGGGAGCTGTTTTTT	CATSEGPTGELFF
TRBJ2-7	14	.	TRBV5-1	.	TGCGCCAGCAGCTTGAGTCCACCCTCCTACGAGCAGTACTTC	CASSLSPPSYEQYF
TRBJ1-3	14	.	TRBV10-2	few	TGCGCCAGCCAACCAGCTCCCTCTGGAAACACCATATATTTT	CASQPAPSGNTIYF
TRBJ1-4	13	TRBD1	TRBV30	.	TGTGCCTGGAGTGTACAGGGGAGCGGAAAACTGTTTTTT	CAWSVQGSGKLFF
TRBJ2-3	14	.	TRBV29-1	.	TGCAGCGTTGTGAGAAGCCCGGGTGAGGATACGCAGTATTTT	CSVVRSPGEDTQYF